Each of the 21 T cell receptor beta chains below was sequenced from the same sample in a study of T cell responses to AZD1222 COVID-19 vaccine. Here immunoSEQ multiplex PCR was the method, and the copy in TCRdb shows in-frame clones only, minus some. The sample includes under 95,000 clones, approximately 88% of them seen just once. Specimen: peripheral blood, collected on day 0 of AZD1222 vaccination. These receptors all stem from an adult in good health.

V usage is TRBV5-4 and J usage is TRBJ1-6; D may be TRBD1 (6 bases). Germline V gene sequence: CDR1 SGHNT, CDR2 YYREEE (reference sequence). CDR3 length equals 15 residues. V was cut by 4 bases and J by 4 bases, with 12 bases left in between. CDR3 protein: CASSPGQSYNSPLHF. The CDR3, as DNA: TGTGCCAGCAGCCCTGGACAGTCTTATAATTCACCCCTCCACTTT.

The chain links TRBV2 to TRBJ1-5; a possible D gene is TRBD1 (6 bases). The CDR3 sequence is 15 residues long. The V gene's germline CDR1 is SNHLY and CDR2 FYNNEI. V dropped 6 bases and J dropped 0 bases, with 12 bases sitting between them. CDR3 sequence reads: CASRNDRLSNQPQHF. The DNA for the CDR3 is TGTGCCAGCAGAAACGACAGGCTTAGCAATCAGCCCCAGCATTTT.

There are a few counts of this clone. The chain combines TRBV12-3 or TRBV12-4 with TRBJ1-4; 9 bases match TRBD1. The CDR3 runs 12 residues. V lost 1 base, J lost 14 bases, and 2 bases stayed unmatched. The CDR3 region is CASSLDRGLLFF. As DNA, the CDR3 is TGTGCCAGCAGTTTAGACAGGGGGCTTCTGTTTTTT.

The chain joins TRBV7-9 to TRBJ2-2; no definite D call. Trimming stripped 2 bases from V and 5 bases from J, with 6 bases between. This CDR3 spans 13 amino acids. Germline assignment: CDR1 SEHNR and CDR2 FQNEAQ (reference sequence). DNA of the CDR3: TGTGCCAGCAGCTTACTCTTAACCGGGGAGCTGTTTTTT. It is translated as CASSLLLTGELFF.

V and J are TRBV3-1 (or the pseudogene TRBV3-2) and TRBJ2-7, with D perhaps TRBD1 (6 bases). V was shortened by 4 bases and J by 3 bases, with 10 bases between the two germline ends. The CDR3 consists of 13 residues. Germline CDR1 and CDR2: LGHDT and YNNKEL (reference sequence). CDR3 DNA: TGTGCCAGCAGCCTAGGGACACTCTACGAGCAGTACTTC. This gives the protein CASSLGTLYEQYF.

The gene calls are TRBV12-3 or TRBV12-4 and TRBJ2-3, with D hard to call. The CDR3 runs to 12 residues. Trimming shortened V by 5 bases and J by 4 bases, and 7 bases separated the two germline ends. CDR3 in amino acids: CASSPIADTQYF. Here the CDR3 DNA reads TGTGCCAGCAGTCCTATCGCAGATACGCAGTATTTT.

This clone has only a few counts. The rearrangement links TRBV5-6 to TRBJ1-2, with TRBD1 matching over 9 bases. J gave up 6 bases and V 2 bases, and 2 bases lay outside the gene matches. The germline gives CDR1 SGHDT, CDR2 YYEEEE. The length of the CDR3 is 13 residues. CDR3 in amino acids: CASSFWDRDGYTF. Here the CDR3 DNA reads TGTGCCAGCAGCTTTTGGGACAGGGATGGCTACACCTTC.

V usage is TRBV19 and J usage is TRBJ1-5, with no clear D. Per the germline V gene, CDR1 is LNHDA and CDR2 is SQIVND (reference sequence). V lost 1 base and J lost 3, with 13 bases in between. The CDR3 runs 16 residues. The chain's CDR3 is CASSIGKNVLNQPQHF. As DNA, the CDR3 is TGTGCCAGTAGTATAGGTAAAAACGTCCTCAATCAGCCCCAGCATTTT.

The chain links TRBV25-1 to TRBJ1-3; unclear D gene. Germline lookup yields CDR1 MGHDK and CDR2 SYGVNS. V gave up 7 bases and J gave up 0 bases, with 7 bases separating them. The CDR3 is 13 residues long. CDR3 sequence reads: CASTGYSGNTIYF. The CDR3 nucleotides read TGTGCCAGCACAGGATACTCTGGAAACACCATATATTTT.

This chain joins TRBV28 and TRBJ1-6, with 8 nucleotides matching TRBD1. CDR3 length: 14 residues. Germline assignment: CDR1 MDHEN and CDR2 SYDVKM. V dropped 4 bases and J dropped 9; count of bases not matched to a gene: 5. CDR3 loop: CASSSGQGFSPLHF. Written as DNA, the CDR3 is TGTGCCAGCAGTTCCGGACAGGGTTTTTCACCCCTCCACTTT.

This chain links TRBV5-6 with TRBJ2-7; D remains ambiguous. V was clipped by 4 bases and J by 0 bases, with 8 bases between them. CDR3 length equals 13 residues. Germline V gene sequence: CDR1 SGHDT, CDR2 YYEEEE. The CDR3 DNA is TGTGCCAGCAGCGGGCGCCTCTCCTACGAGCAGTACTTC. Its translation: CASSGRLSYEQYF.

This CDR3 reads CAWRAGTGPGNTIYF. The CDR3 DNA follows: TGTGCCTGGAGGGCAGGGACAGGGCCTGGAAACACCATATATTTT. The V call is TRBV30, the J call TRBJ1-3; TRBD1 aligns across 9 bases. Per the germline V gene, CDR1 is GTSNPN and CDR2 is SVGIG (reference sequence). The V gene end was trimmed by 3 bases and the J gene end by 2 bases; junction bases not matched to a gene: 5. The CDR3 loop spans 15 amino acids.

This rearrangement joins TRBV19 to TRBJ1-4; TRBD1 matches 12 bases. J was trimmed by 7 bases and V by 6 bases; bases with no gene match: 6. Germline CDR1 reads LNHDA; CDR2 reads SQIVND (reference sequence). The CDR3 totals 15 residues. The CDR3 loop is CASRTGTGGTEKLFF. DNA for the CDR3: TGTGCCAGTAGAACCGGGACAGGGGGCACTGAAAAACTGTTTTTT. Looking up the rest from reference TRBV19 and TRBJ1-4 gives the full variable domain: DGGITQSPKYLFRKEGQNVTLSCEQNLNHDAMYWYRQDPGQGLRLIYYSQIVNDFQKGDIAEGYSVSREKKESFPLTVTSAQKNPTAFYLCASRTGTGGTEKLFFGSGTQLSVL.

This clone was observed a handful of times. This chain connects TRBV6-5 to TRBJ1-6; D might be TRBD1 (5 bases). This CDR3 spans 14 amino acids. Germline CDR1 MNHEY, CDR2 SVGAGI. V was clipped by 2 bases and J by 7 bases, with 9 bases between them. The CDR3 reads CASSYGGENSPLHF. CDR3 DNA: TGTGCCAGCAGTTACGGGGGGGAAAATTCACCCCTCCACTTT.

The chain uses TRBV6-5 and TRBJ2-1; D uncertain. CDR1 is MNHEY and CDR2 is SVGAGI in the germline V gene. CDR3 length: 14 residues. V lost 2 bases and J 4 bases, leaving 9 bases between the germline ends. The CDR3 sequence: CASSYRGPYNEQFF. The CDR3 DNA reads TGTGCCAGCAGTTACCGTGGACCTTACAATGAGCAGTTCTTC.

V is TRBV6-5 and J is TRBJ1-6; TRBD1 matches 7 bases. In germline, CDR1 is MNHEY, CDR2 SVGAGI. V lost 0 bases and J lost 9; bases outside the gene matches: 8. CDR3 size: 16 residues. CDR3 DNA sequence: TGTGCCAGCAGTTACTCGGTAACAGGGGTTCGTTCACCCCTCCACTTT. This sequence encodes CASSYSVTGVRSPLHF.

The V and J genes are TRBV29-1 and TRBJ1-5; the D is unclear. Trimming pared 6 bases from V and 4 bases from J, leaving 16 bases between. The CDR3 is 14 residues long. Germline V gene lookup returns CDR1 SQVTM and CDR2 ANQGSEA. As DNA, the CDR3 is TGCAGCGTCCAAGGGATGATGCGGAATCAGCCCCAGCATTTT. Its protein product is CSVQGMMRNQPQHF. Looking up the rest from reference TRBV29-1 and TRBJ1-5 gives the full variable domain: SAVISQKPSRDICQRGTSLTIQCQVDSQVTMMFWYRQQPGQSLTLIATANQGSEATYESGFVIDKFPISRPNLTFSTLTVSNMSPEDSSIYLCSVQGMMRNQPQHFGDGTRLSIL.

The genes are TRBV7-9 and TRBJ2-7; D perhaps matches TRBD2 (6 bases). The V gene lost 5 bases and the J gene lost 6 bases, with 14 bases spanning the gap. Germline assignment: CDR1 SEHNR and CDR2 FQNEAQ (reference sequence). The CDR3 consists of 13 residues. This chain's CDR3 is CASSHHGGLEQYF. In DNA, the CDR3 is TGTGCCAGCAGCCATCACGGAGGGCTCGAGCAGTACTTC. Supplemented by reference TRBV7-9 and TRBJ2-7, the full variable domain reads DTGVSQNPRHKITKRGQNVTFRCDPISEHNRLYWYRQTLGQGPEFLTYFQNEAQLEKSRLLSDRFSAERPKGSFSTLEIQRTEQGDSAMYLCASSHHGGLEQYFGPGTRLTVT.

In DNA, the CDR3 is TGTGCCAGCATTGGAACTAGCGGGAGGAGCTCCTACAATGAGCAGTTCTTC. Protein sequence: CASIGTSGRSSYNEQFF. This rearrangement joins TRBV21-1 to TRBJ2-1; the table assigns TRBD2, which was not confirmed against the DNA. TRBV21-1 is noted as a pseudogene. The CDR3 has 17 residues.

This clone was observed once. The chain uses TRBV28 and TRBJ2-7, with TRBD2 matching 10 bases. CDR1 and CDR2 (germline): MDHEN, SYDVKM. The CDR3 is made up of 13 amino acids. Germline trimming cut 8 bases from V and 0 bases from J; bases unmatched to any gene: 1. CDR3 coding DNA: TGTGCCAGCCTAGCGGGAGACTCCTACGAGCAGTACTTC. Protein sequence: CASLAGDSYEQYF.

This clone was found once. This chain connects TRBV25-1 to TRBJ2-1, with D possibly TRBD2 on 6 matching bases. Trimming left V 7 bases short and J 10 bases short, with 17 bases between. The CDR3 is made up of 13 amino acids. The germline gives CDR1 MGHDK, CDR2 SYGVNS. The CDR3 DNA follows: TGTGCCAGCACCGGGACTCGTTATGGGGAGCAGTTCTTC. It is translated as CASTGTRYGEQFF.